This entry features one T cell receptor beta chain sequence. Its specificity is unknown. The sample is drawn from a study of T cell responses to AZD1222 COVID-19 vaccine. Points from the study as a whole: Spike-specific TCR breadth and depth grew following two AZD1222 doses.

The CDR3 is 13 amino acids. Trimming left V 2 bases short and J 0 bases short, with 3 bases between. Germline CDR1 WSHSY, CDR2 SAAADI. The assay was immunoSEQ multiplex PCR, and TCRdb's table has in-frame clones only and misses some. Counted here are some 130,000 clones, more than 85% occurring once; the ten biggest clones make up roughly 2.4%. This TCR was recovered from an adult in good health. This material consisted of peripheral blood, taken on day 0 of AZD1222 vaccination. The rearrangement links TRBV10-2 to TRBJ2-3; the D is unclear. The CDR3 DNA reads as TGCGCCAGCAGTGAGACTAGCACAGATACGCAGTATTTT. Amino acid sequence: CASSETSTDTQYF.